This TCR beta chain stems from a study of T-cell reconstitution after alpha-beta-depleted transplantation in children. Points from the study as a whole: The study traced high day-60 TCRbeta diversity in some patients to surviving recipient T cells and thymic progenitors. A year post-transplant, T-cell counts and diversity derived mostly from newly produced T cells. Several hundred expanded graft clones reportedly supplied alpha-beta T cells about two months after transplant.

This clonotype came up many times. What it binds is unknown. Deletions cut 6 bases from V and 4 bases from J, with 19 bases between. CDR1 is MNHEY and CDR2 is SVGAGI in the germline V gene. This CDR3 spans 16 amino acids. The TCRbeta library incorporated unique molecular identifiers. TCRdb recomputed calls from the PCR reads with MiXCR, one row per CDR3 protein. The sample lists 65,000 to 85,000 distinct CDR3 sequences; around 9.9% were seen once. The sequencing used PBMCs, collected before TCRalphabeta/CD19-depleted stem cell transplant. J is TRBJ1-5 and V is TRBV6-5; TRBD1 might be the D (6 bases). The clonotype comes from a boy aged 5-17 years with acute myeloid leukemia, due to receive a stem cell transplant. The CDR3 bases are TGTGCCAGCAGCCGCGGAGGCAGGGGATTAAATCAGCCCCAGCATTTT. It encodes CASSRGGRGLNQPQHF.